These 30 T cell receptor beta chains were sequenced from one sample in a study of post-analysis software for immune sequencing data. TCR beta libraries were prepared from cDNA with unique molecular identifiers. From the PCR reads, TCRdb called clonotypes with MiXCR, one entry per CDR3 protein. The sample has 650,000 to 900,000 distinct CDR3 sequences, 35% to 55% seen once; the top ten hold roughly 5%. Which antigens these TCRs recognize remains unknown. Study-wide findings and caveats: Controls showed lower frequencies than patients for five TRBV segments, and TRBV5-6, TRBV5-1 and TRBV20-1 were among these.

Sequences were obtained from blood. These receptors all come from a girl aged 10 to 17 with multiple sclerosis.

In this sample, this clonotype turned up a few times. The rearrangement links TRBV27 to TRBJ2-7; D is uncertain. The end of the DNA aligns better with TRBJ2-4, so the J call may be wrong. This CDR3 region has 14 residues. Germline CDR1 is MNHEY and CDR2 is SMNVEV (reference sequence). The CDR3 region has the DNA TGTGCCAGCAGTTTAAGCCTCGGCAGTAACATTCAGTACTTC. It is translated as CASSLSLGSNIQYF.

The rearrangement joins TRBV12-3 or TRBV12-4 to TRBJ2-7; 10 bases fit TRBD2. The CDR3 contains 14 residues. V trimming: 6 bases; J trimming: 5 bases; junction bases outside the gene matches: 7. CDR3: CASSSLAGEHEQYF. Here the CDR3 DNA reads TGTGCCAGCAGCTCCCTAGCGGGAGAACACGAGCAGTACTTC.

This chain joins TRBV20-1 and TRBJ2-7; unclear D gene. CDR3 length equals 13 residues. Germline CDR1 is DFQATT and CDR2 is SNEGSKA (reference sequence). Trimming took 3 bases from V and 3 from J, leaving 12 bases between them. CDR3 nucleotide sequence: TGCAGTGCTAGTCCCTACGATCTCTACGAGCAGTACTTC. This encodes CSASPYDLYEQYF.

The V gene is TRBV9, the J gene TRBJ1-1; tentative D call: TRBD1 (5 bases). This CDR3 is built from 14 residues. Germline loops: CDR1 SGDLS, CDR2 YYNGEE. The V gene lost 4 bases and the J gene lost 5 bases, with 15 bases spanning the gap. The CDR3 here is CASSPPGGRTEAFF. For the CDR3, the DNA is TGTGCCAGCAGCCCCCCGGGGGGTCGGACTGAAGCTTTCTTT.

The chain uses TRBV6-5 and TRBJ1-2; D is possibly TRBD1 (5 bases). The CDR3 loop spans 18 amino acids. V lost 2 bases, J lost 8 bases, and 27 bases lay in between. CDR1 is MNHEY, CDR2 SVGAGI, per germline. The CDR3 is CASSYGRLPVRGWRGYTF. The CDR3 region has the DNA TGTGCCAGCAGTTACGGGCGCCTGCCCGTTAGGGGTTGGCGCGGCTACACCTTC.

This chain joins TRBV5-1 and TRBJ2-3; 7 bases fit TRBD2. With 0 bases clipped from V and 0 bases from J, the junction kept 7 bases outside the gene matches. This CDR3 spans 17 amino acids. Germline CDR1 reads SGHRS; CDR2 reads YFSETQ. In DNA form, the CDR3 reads TGCGCCAGCAGCTTGGGACGGGGGGTCCCCAGCACAGATACGCAGTATTTT. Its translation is CASSLGRGVPSTDTQYF.

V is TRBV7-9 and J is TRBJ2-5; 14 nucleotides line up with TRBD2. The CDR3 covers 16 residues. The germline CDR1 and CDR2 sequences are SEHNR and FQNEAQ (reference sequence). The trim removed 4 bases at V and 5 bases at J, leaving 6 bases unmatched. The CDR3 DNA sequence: TGTGCCAGCAGCTCCCGGGGACTAGCGGGAGTTGAGACCCAGTACTTC. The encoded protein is CASSSRGLAGVETQYF.

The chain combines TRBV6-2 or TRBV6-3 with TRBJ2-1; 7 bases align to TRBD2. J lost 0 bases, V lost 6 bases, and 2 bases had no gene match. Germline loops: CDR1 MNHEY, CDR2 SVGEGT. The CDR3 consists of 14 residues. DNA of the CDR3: TGTGCCAGCAGAGCGGGGCCCTCCTACAATGAGCAGTTCTTC. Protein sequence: CASRAGPSYNEQFF.

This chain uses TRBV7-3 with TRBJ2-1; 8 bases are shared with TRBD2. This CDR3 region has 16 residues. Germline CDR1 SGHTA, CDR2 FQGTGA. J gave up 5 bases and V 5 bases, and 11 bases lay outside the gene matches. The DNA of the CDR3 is TGTGCCAGCAGCCGCCCCGGGGCGGGAGGCGACAATGAGCAGTTCTTC. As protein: CASSRPGAGGDNEQFF.

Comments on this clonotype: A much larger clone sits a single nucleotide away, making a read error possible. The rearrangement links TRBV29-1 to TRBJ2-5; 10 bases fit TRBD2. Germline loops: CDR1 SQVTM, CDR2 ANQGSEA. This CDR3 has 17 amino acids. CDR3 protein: CNVLLGLAGAPGETQYF. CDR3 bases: TGCAACGTTCTTCTCGGTCTAGCGGGAGCCCCGGGAGAGACCCAGTACTTC. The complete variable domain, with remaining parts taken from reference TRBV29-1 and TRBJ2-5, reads SAVISQKPSRDICQRGTSLTIQCQVDSQVTMMFWYRQQPGQSLTLIATANQGSEATYESGFVIDKFPISRPNLTFSTLTVSNMSPEDSSIYLCNVLLGLAGAPGETQYFGPGTRLLVL.

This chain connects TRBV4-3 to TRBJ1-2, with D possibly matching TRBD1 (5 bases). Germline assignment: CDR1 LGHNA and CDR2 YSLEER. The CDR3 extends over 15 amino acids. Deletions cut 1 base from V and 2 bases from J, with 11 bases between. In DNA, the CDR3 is TGCGCCAGCAGCCAAGGCCGACAGCTGAACTATGGCTACACCTTC. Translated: CASSQGRQLNYGYTF.

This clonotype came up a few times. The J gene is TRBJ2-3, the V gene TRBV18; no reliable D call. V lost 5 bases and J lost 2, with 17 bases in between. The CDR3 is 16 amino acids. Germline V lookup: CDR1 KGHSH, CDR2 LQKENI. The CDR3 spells CASSSVPAANTDTQYF. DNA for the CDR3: TGTGCCAGCTCATCCGTTCCCGCCGCGAACACAGATACGCAGTATTTT.

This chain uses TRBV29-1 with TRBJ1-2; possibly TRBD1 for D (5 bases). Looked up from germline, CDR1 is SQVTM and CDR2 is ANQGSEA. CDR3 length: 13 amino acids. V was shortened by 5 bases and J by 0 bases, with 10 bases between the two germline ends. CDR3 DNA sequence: TGCAGCGTTTCTCAGGGAGCTAACTATGGCTACACCTTC. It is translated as CSVSQGANYGYTF.

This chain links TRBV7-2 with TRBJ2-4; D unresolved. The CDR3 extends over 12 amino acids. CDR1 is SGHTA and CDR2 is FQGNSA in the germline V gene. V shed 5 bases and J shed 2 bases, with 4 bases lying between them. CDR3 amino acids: CASSPSKNIQYF. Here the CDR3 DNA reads TGTGCCAGCAGCCCTTCCAAAAACATTCAGTACTTC.

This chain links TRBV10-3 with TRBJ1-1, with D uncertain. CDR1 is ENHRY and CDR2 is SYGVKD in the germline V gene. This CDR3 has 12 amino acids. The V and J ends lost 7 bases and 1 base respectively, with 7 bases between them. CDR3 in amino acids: CAIKNRNTEAFF. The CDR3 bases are TGTGCCATCAAGAATCGGAACACTGAAGCTTTCTTT.

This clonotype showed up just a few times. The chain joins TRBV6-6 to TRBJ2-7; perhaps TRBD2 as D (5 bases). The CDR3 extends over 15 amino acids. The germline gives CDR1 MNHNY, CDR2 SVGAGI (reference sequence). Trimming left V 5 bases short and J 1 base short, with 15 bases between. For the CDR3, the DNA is TGTGCCAGCAGTAGTCTGGACTTCCATTCCTACGAGCAGTACTTC. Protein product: CASSSLDFHSYEQYF.

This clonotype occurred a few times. The CDR3 here is CASSGLAGVQETQYF. DNA of the CDR3: TGTGCCAGCTCGGGACTAGCGGGAGTCCAAGAGACCCAGTACTTC. The rearrangement joins TRBV7-9 to TRBJ2-5; 14 positions match TRBD2. Germline V gives CDR1 SEHNR, CDR2 FQNEAQ (reference sequence). This CDR3 has 15 amino acids. V gave up 8 bases and J gave up 1 base; unmatched junction bases: 3.

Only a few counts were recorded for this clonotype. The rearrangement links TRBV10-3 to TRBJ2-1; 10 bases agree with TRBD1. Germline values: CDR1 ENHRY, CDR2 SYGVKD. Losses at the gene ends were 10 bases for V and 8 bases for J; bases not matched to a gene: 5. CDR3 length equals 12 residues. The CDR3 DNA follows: TGTGCCAGTTTGGGACAGGGGTATGAGCAGTTCTTC. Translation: CASLGQGYEQFF.

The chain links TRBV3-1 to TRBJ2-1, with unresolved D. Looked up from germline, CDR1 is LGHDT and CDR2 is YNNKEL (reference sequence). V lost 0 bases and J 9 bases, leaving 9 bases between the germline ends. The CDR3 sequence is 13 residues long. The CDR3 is CASSQDTISEQFF. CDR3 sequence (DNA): TGTGCCAGCAGCCAAGATACAATTAGTGAGCAGTTCTTC.

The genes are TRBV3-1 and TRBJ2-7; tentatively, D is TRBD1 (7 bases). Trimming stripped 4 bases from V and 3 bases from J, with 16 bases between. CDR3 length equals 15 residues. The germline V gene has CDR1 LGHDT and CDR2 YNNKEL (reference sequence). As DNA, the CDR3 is TGTGCCAGCAGCCCTCGCGGGACAGCGGACTACGAGCAGTACTTC. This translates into CASSPRGTADYEQYF.

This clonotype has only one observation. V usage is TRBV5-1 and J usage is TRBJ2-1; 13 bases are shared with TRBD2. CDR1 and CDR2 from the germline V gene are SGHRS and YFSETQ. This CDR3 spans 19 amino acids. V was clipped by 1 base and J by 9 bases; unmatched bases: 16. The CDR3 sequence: CASSLFPGTSGMVDGEQFF. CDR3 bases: TGCGCCAGCAGCTTGTTCCCCGGGACTAGCGGGATGGTGGATGGTGAGCAGTTCTTC.

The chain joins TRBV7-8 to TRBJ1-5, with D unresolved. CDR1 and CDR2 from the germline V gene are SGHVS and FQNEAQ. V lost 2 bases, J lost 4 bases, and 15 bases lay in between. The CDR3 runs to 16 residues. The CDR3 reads CASSLNGWQLNQPQHF. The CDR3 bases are TGTGCCAGCAGCTTAAACGGCTGGCAGTTGAATCAGCCCCAGCATTTT. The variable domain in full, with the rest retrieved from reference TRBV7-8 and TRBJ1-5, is GAGVSQSPRYKVAKRGQDVALRCDPISGHVSLFWYQQALGQGPEFLTYFQNEAQLDKSGLPSDRFFAERPEGSVSTLKIQRTQQEDSAVYLCASSLNGWQLNQPQHFGDGTRLSIL.

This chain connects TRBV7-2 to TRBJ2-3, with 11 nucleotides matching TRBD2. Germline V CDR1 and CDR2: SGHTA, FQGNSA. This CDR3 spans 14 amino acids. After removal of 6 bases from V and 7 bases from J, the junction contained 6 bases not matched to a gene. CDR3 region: CASSPTSGTNTQYF. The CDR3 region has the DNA TGTGCCAGCAGTCCGACTAGCGGGACAAATACGCAGTATTTT.

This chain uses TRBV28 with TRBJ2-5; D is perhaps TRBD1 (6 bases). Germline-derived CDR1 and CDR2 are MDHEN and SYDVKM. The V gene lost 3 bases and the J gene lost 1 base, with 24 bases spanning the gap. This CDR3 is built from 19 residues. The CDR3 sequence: CASSFRRQVPKWVQETQYF. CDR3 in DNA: TGTGCCAGCAGTTTCCGGCGACAGGTCCCGAAGTGGGTCCAAGAGACCCAGTACTTC.

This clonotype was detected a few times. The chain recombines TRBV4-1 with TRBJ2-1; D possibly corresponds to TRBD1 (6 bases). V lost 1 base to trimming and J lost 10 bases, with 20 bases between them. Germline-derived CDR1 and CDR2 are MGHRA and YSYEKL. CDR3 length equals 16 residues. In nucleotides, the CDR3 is TGCGCCAGCAGCCAAGGACAGGAAGCTATAAACCCCGAGCAGTTCTTC. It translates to CASSQGQEAINPEQFF.

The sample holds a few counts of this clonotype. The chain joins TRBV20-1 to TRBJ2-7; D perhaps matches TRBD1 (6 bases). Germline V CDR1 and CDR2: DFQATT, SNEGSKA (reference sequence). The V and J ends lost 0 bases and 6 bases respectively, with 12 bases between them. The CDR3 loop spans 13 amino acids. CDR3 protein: CSARDPGAGEQYF. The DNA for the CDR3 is TGCAGTGCTAGAGATCCAGGGGCGGGCGAGCAGTACTTC.

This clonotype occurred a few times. The CDR3 DNA is TGTGCCAGCAGTGAAGGGGCCGCCACAGGCTACGAGCAGTACTTC. Amino acid sequence: CASSEGAATGYEQYF. The chain carries TRBV7-6 and TRBJ2-7; possible D gene TRBD1, 5 bases. Trimming removed 6 bases from V and 3 bases from J, with 18 bases in between. Germline assignment: CDR1 SGHVS and CDR2 FNYEAQ. This CDR3 contains 15 residues.

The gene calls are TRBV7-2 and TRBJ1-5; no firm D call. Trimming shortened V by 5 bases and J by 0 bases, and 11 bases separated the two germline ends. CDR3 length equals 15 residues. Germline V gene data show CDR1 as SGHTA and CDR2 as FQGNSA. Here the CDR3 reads CASSPGPDSNQPQHF. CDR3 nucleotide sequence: TGTGCCAGCAGCCCCGGGCCCGATAGCAATCAGCCCCAGCATTTT.

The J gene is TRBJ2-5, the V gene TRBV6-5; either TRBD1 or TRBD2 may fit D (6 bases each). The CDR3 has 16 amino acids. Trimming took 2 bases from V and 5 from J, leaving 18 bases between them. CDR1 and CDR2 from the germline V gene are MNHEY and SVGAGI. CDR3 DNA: TGTGCCAGCAGTTACCGCCACAAGGGGGGATCGGAGACCCAGTACTTC. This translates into CASSYRHKGGSETQYF.

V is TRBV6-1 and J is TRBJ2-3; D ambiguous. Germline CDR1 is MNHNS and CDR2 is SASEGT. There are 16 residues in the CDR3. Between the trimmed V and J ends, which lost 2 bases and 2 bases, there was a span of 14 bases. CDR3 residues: CASSESPAMVTDTQYF. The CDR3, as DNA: TGTGCCAGCAGTGAATCGCCAGCCATGGTCACAGATACGCAGTATTTT.